In its sample, the clone carrying this T cell receptor beta chain was seen many times. The target antigen is unknown. The sample belongs to a study of molecular identifiers for immune sequencing clone quantification. It was with previously described methods and listed TCR primers that bulk TCR libraries were made. Each CDR3 protein is one row after TCRdb ran MiXCR on the PCR reads. Seen here are about 640,000 distinct CDR3 sequences, 20% observed once, and the top ten hold 0.85%. Study results and limitations: Detectable among over 900,000 naive cells, according to reports, was Jurkat TCR RNA spiked in from one cell.

This clonotype was obtained from a human donor in good health. Some libraries in this study had Jurkat cell RNA spiked in. Material for sequencing was naive CD8+ T cells from blood, with Jurkat cell RNA spiked in. The subset: FACS-sorted CD8+CD4-CCR7+CD45RA+ naive T cells.

The CDR3 sequence: CASSFEGGNQPQHF. CDR3 bases: TGTGCCAGCAGCTTTGAGGGTGGCAATCAGCCCCAGCATTTT. The rearrangement links TRBV7-2 to TRBJ1-5; the D is unclear. With 3 bases removed from V and 2 bases from J, the gap between germline ends came to 8 bases. Germline V gives CDR1 SGHTA, CDR2 FQGNSA. The CDR3 length is 14 residues.